The 15 T cell receptor beta chains below come from one sample, sequenced in a study of cytotoxic CD8 clonotypes in ibrutinib-treated CLL. Using immunoSEQ multiplex PCR, the repertoire was profiled, and TCRdb retains in-frame clones only, with some absent. The sample has tens of thousands of clones, around 75% seen once. Sequences were derived from PBMCs, sampled after 12 months of ibrutinib treatment. The receptor source for this set is a human donor with chronic lymphocytic leukemia.

This chain links TRBV5-1 with TRBJ2-5; D possibly corresponds to TRBD1 (6 bases). V lost 0 bases, J lost 3 bases, and 9 bases lay in between. Germline loops: CDR1 SGHRS, CDR2 YFSETQ. CDR3 length: 14 amino acids. Here the CDR3 DNA reads TGCGCCAGCAGCTTGGGCCGGACAGAAGAGACCCAGTACTTC. Translation: CASSLGRTEETQYF. The whole variable domain, remainder taken from reference TRBV5-1 and TRBJ2-5, is KAGVTQTPRYLIKTRGQQVTLSCSPISGHRSVSWYQQTPGQGLQFLFEYFSETQRNKGNFPGRFSGRQFSNSRSEMNVSTLELGDSALYLCASSLGRTEETQYFGPGTRLLVL.

The CDR3 loop reads CATSPGWNEQFF. In DNA form, the CDR3 reads TGTGCCACCAGCCCCGGTTGGAATGAGCAGTTCTTC. This chain uses TRBV15 with TRBJ2-1, with unresolved D. Trimming stripped 5 bases from V and 7 bases from J, with 9 bases between. Germline V lookup: CDR1 LNHNV, CDR2 YYDKDF (reference sequence). The CDR3 contains 12 residues.

Only a few counts were recorded for this clone. This chain joins TRBV7-3 and TRBJ1-5; unclear D gene. The CDR3 extends over 14 amino acids. The ends were cut back, 6 bases at V and 6 bases at J, with 15 bases in the middle. Germline CDR1 SGHTA, CDR2 FQGTGA. CDR3 coding DNA: TGTGCCAGCAGTCCCTCGGGGTCTGGTCAGCCCCAGCATTTT. It specifies CASSPSGSGQPQHF.

V and J are TRBV7-2 and TRBJ2-7; TRBD2 agrees at 8 bases. Germline assignment: CDR1 SGHTA and CDR2 FQGNSA. The trim removed 5 bases at V and 6 bases at J, leaving 6 bases unmatched. CDR3 length equals 13 residues. The CDR3 spells CASSAGSGGEQYF. The CDR3, as DNA: TGTGCCAGCAGCGCCGGGAGCGGGGGCGAGCAGTACTTC.

This chain links TRBV7-9 with TRBJ2-3, with D perhaps TRBD1 (6 bases). The CDR3 has 17 residues. Germline CDR1 SEHNR, CDR2 FQNEAQ (reference sequence). Trimming left V 1 base short and J 1 base short, with 15 bases between. The CDR3 coding sequence is TGTGCCAGCAGCTTAGGGGCCGAGGGGGACGGCACAGATACGCAGTATTTT. Its protein is CASSLGAEGDGTDTQYF.

This clone has a count of ten or more. The chain joins TRBV28 to TRBJ1-5; D is unclear. The length of the CDR3 is 13 residues. The germline CDR1 and CDR2 sequences are MDHEN and SYDVKM. V lost 1 base to trimming and J lost 6 bases, with 7 bases between them. CDR3 in amino acids: CASSLSLGQPQHF. In DNA form, the CDR3 reads TGTGCCAGCAGTTTATCCTTGGGTCAGCCCCAGCATTTT.

V gene TRBV5-6 combines with J gene TRBJ1-5; D unresolved. The CDR3 spans 15 residues. V lost 0 bases to trimming and J lost 4 bases, with 11 bases between them. CDR1 and CDR2 (germline): SGHDT, YYEEEE. CDR3 bases: TGTGCCAGCAGCTTGGGGTCCCGATGGAATCAGCCCCAGCATTTT. Protein sequence: CASSLGSRWNQPQHF.

The chain carries TRBV21-1 and TRBJ2-3; the table's D call TRBD1 went unverified against the DNA. TRBV21-1 counts as a pseudogene. This CDR3 comprises 18 residues. CDR3 coding DNA: TGTGCCAGCAGCAAAATGGGACAGGGGGTTTTTTTTACAGATACGCAGTATTTT. Encoded protein: CASSKMGQGVFFTDTQYF.

This chain connects TRBV7-9 to TRBJ2-1; D unclear. The germline V and J ends were trimmed by 2 bases and 7 bases, with 6 bases remaining between them. Germline CDR1 is SEHNR and CDR2 is FQNEAQ (reference sequence). CDR3 length: 12 residues. CDR3 coding DNA: TGTGCCAGCAGCTTAATGGGTAATGAGCAGTTCTTC. Protein sequence: CASSLMGNEQFF.

The chain joins TRBV6-6 to TRBJ1-1; no reliable D call. The V end was cut by 8 bases, the J end by 2 bases, with 12 bases between. Germline V gene lookup returns CDR1 MNHNY and CDR2 SVGAGI (reference sequence). CDR3 size: 13 residues. The CDR3 nucleotides read TGTGCCAGCTCGCGGCAGGCCAACACTGAAGCTTTCTTT. This encodes CASSRQANTEAFF.

The J gene is TRBJ1-1, the V gene TRBV5-1; 8 bases match TRBD1. V lost 4 bases and J lost 7; bases outside the gene matches: 6. CDR1 and CDR2 (germline): SGHRS, YFSETQ. The CDR3 length is 13 residues. CDR3 sequence: CASSEQGGGEAFF. The CDR3 DNA follows: TGCGCCAGCAGCGAACAGGGGGGGGGTGAAGCTTTCTTT.

This chain links TRBV7-2 with TRBJ2-3; no reliable D call. Per germline, CDR1 SGHTA and CDR2 FQGNSA. Trimming stripped 1 base from V and 3 bases from J, with 17 bases between. The CDR3 covers 17 residues. The CDR3 coding sequence is TGTGCCAGCAGCTTAGTGAGGTCTCGCACCCCAACAGATACGCAGTATTTT. Translated, it gives CASSLVRSRTPTDTQYF.

The rearrangement links TRBV2 to TRBJ2-7; possibly TRBD2 for D (5 bases). Trimming cost V 0 bases and J 2 bases, with 11 bases left between them. CDR1 SNHLY and CDR2 FYNNEI come from the germline V gene. This CDR3 is 15 amino acids long. The CDR3 nucleotides are TGTGCCAGCAGTGAAGCGGCGGGTAGCCCCTACGAGCAGTACTTC. Translation gives CASSEAAGSPYEQYF.

The V and J genes are TRBV5-8 and TRBJ2-3; possible D gene TRBD2, 5 bases. Germline CDR1 is SGHTS and CDR2 is YDEGEE. Trimming shortened V by 0 bases and J by 1 base, and 18 bases separated the two germline ends. The CDR3 is 18 amino acids. The chain's CDR3 is CASSLASGSGWGTDTQYF. In DNA form, the CDR3 reads TGTGCCAGCAGCTTGGCCTCCGGCAGCGGTTGGGGCACAGATACGCAGTATTTT. Full variable domain (missing parts from reference TRBV5-8 and TRBJ2-3): EAGVTQSPTHLIKTRGQQATLRCSPISGHTSVYWYQQALGLGLQFLLWYDEGEERNRGNFPPRFSGRQFPNYSSELNVNALELEDSALYLCASSLASGSGWGTDTQYFGPGTRLTVL.

V is TRBV20-1 and J is TRBJ2-7; D gene uncertain. V was clipped by 0 bases and J by 2 bases, with 2 bases between them. Germline CDR1 is DFQATT and CDR2 is SNEGSKA (reference sequence). The CDR3 contains 11 residues. The CDR3 loop reads CSARDPYEQYF. The CDR3 coding sequence is TGCAGTGCTAGAGATCCCTACGAGCAGTACTTC.